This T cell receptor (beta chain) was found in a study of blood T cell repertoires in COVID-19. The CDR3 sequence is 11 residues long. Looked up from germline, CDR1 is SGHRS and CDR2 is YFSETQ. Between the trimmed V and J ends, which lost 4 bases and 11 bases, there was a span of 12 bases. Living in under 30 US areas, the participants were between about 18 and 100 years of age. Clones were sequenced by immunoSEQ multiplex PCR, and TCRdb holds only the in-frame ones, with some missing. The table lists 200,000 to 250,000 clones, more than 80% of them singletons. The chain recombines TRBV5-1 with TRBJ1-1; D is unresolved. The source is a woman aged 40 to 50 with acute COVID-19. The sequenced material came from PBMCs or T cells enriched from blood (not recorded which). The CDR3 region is CASSDGLAAFF. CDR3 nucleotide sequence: TGCGCCAGCAGCGACGGACTGGCCGCTTTCTTT.